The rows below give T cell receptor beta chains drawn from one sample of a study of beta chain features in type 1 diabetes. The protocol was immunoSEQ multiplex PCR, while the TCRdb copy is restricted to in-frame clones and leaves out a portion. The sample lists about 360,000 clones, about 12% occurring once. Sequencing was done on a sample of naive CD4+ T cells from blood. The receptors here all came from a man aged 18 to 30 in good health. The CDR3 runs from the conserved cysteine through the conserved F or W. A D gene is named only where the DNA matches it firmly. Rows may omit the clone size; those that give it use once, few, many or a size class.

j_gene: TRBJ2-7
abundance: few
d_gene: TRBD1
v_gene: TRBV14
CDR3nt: TGTGCCAGCAGCCGGGACAGGGACCACGAGCAGTACTTC
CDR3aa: CASSRDRDHEQYF

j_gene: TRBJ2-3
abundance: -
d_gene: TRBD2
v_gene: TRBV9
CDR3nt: TGTGCCAGCAGTTACCGGACTAGCGCCCGCACAGATACGCAGTATTTT
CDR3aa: CASSYRTSARTDTQYF

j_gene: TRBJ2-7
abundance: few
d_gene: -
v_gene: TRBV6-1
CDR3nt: TGTGCCAGCAGTGAACCCGGACAGAGGGACGAGCAGTACTTC
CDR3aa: CASSEPGQRDEQYF

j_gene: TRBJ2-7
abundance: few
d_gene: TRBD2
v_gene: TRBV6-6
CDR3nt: TGTGCCAGTGCGGGGGGCAGCTCCTACGAGCAGTACTTC
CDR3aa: CASAGGSSYEQYF

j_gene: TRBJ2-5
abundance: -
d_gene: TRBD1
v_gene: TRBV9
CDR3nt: TGTGCCAGCAGCGTAGGGGGGACAGGGTACCAAGAGACCCAGTACTTC
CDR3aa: CASSVGGTGYQETQYF

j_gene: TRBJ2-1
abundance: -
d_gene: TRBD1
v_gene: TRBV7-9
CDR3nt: TGTGCCAGCAGCTTAGCGGGACAGGGTTACAATGAGCAGTTCTTC
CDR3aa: CASSLAGQGYNEQFF

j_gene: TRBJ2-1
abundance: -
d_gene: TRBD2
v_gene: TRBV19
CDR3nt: TGTGCCAGTAGCGAACTAGCGACACACTACAATGAGCAGTTCTTC
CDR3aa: CASSELATHYNEQFF

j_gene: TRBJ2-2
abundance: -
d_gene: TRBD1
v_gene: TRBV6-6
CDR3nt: TGTGCCAGCATTACAGGGGTGAACACCGGGGAGCTGTTTTTT
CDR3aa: CASITGVNTGELFF

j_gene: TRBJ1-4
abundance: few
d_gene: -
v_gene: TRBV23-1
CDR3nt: TGCGCCAGCAGTCAATCGGATGCGGAGATTGCAACTAATGAAAAACTGTTTTTT
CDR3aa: CASSQSDAEIATNEKLFF

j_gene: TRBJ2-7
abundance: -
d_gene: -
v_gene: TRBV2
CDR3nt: TGTGCCAGCAGTGCCGGGGAGTACTACGAGCAGTACTTC
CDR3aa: CASSAGEYYEQYF

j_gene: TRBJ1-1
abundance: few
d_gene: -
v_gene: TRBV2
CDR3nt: TGTGCCAGCAGTGAAGGTGGTAGCATGAACACTGAAGCTTTCTTT
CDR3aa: CASSEGGSMNTEAFF

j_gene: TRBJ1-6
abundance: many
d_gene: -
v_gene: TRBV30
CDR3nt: TGTGCCTGGAGTGAACAGTATAATTCACCCCTCCACTTT
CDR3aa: CAWSEQYNSPLHF

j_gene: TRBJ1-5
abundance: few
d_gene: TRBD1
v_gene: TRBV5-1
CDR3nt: TGCGCCAGCAGCTTGGCAGGGGGGAGCAATCAGCCCCAGCATTTT
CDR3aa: CASSLAGGSNQPQHF

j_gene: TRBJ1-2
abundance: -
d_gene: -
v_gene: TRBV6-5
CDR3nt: TGTGCCAGCAGTTACTCGCGGTGGAGGGGAGGGTATGGCTACACCTTC
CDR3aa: CASSYSRWRGGYGYTF

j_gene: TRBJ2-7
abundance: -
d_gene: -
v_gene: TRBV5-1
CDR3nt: TGCGCCAGCAGCTTGGCCCCAGGGGACTATTACGAGCAGTACTTC
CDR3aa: CASSLAPGDYYEQYF

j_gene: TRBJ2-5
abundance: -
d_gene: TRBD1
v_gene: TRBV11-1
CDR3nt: TGTGCCAGCAGCCCACTTGGATGGACAGGGACGGTTAAAGAGACCCAGTACTTC
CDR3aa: CASSPLGWTGTVKETQYF

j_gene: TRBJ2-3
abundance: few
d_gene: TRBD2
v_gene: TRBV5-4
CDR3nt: TGTGCCAGCAGCTTCGGGGCGGGGGGTTTGACAGATACGCAGTATTTT
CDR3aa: CASSFGAGGLTDTQYF

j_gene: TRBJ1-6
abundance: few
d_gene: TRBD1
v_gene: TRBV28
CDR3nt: TGTGCCAGCAGTTTAAGCCAAGGGGGCCGTTCACCCCTCCACTTT
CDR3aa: CASSLSQGGRSPLHF

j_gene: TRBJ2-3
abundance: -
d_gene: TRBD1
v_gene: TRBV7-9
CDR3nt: TGTGCCAGCAGCAAAGCCGGGACAGAGAGGGATACGCAGTATTTT
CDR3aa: CASSKAGTERDTQYF

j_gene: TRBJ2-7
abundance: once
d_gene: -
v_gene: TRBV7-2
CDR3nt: TGTGCCAGCAGCTTAGACAGTATCGCCTACGAGCAGTACTTC
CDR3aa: CASSLDSIAYEQYF

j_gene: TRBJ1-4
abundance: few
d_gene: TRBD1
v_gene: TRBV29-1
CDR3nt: TGCAGCGTTGGGACAGGGGCCCAGGATGAAAAACTGTTTTTT
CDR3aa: CSVGTGAQDEKLFF

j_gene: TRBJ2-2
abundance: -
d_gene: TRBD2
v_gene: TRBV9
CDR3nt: TGTGCCAGCAGCCCAATTACTAGCGGGAGCATCACCGGGGAGCTGTTTTTT
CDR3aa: CASSPITSGSITGELFF

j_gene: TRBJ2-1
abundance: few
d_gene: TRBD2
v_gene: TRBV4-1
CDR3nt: TGCGCCAGCAGCCAAATCGGACTAGCCTCCGATGAGCAGTTCTTC
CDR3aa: CASSQIGLASDEQFF